The 23 T cell receptor beta chains below come from one sample, sequenced in a study of blood T cell repertoires in COVID-19. Method: immunoSEQ multiplex PCR; TCRdb's copy keeps in-frame clones and lacks some. The top ten clones hold 35% to 55% of a sample with around 42,000 clones, about four fifths of them seen once. The sample consisted of peripheral blood. These receptors all stem from a woman older than 75 with acute or convalescent COVID-19.

The DNA for the CDR3 is TGCGCCAGCAGCCAAGCCAGCGGGGTTCGCACAGATACGCAGTATTTT. Translating it yields CASSQASGVRTDTQYF. The chain has TRBV4-1 and TRBJ2-3, with 7 nucleotides matching TRBD2. The CDR3 is made up of 16 amino acids. In germline, CDR1 is MGHRA, CDR2 YSYEKL. V gave up 1 base and J gave up 1 base; unmatched junction bases: 5.

This clone was seen once. The chain combines TRBV9 with TRBJ2-3; D not certain. V dropped 4 bases and J dropped 0 bases, with 12 bases sitting between them. Germline V CDR1 and CDR2: SGDLS, YYNGEE. The CDR3 is made up of 15 amino acids. The CDR3 protein is CASSSSQSSTDTQYF. CDR3 DNA sequence: TGTGCCAGCAGCTCTTCGCAGTCTAGCACAGATACGCAGTATTTT.

The gene calls are TRBV7-2 and TRBJ1-2; 8 nucleotides agree with TRBD1. Germline trimming cut 1 base from V and 4 bases from J; bases unmatched to any gene: 5. The germline CDR1 and CDR2 sequences are SGHTA and FQGNSA. CDR3 length: 15 residues. This chain's CDR3 is CASSLGPDRAYGYTF. The DNA of the CDR3 is TGTGCCAGCAGCTTAGGACCGGACAGGGCCTATGGCTACACCTTC.

This chain connects TRBV9 to TRBJ1-1; D is possibly TRBD1 (6 bases). Trimming stripped 4 bases from V and 1 base from J, with 14 bases between. The germline V gene encodes CDR1 SGDLS and CDR2 YYNGEE. CDR3 length: 15 amino acids. CDR3 coding DNA: TGTGCCAGCAGCCTTCGAGGGGGGGAGAACACTGAAGCTTTCTTT. Translated, it gives CASSLRGGENTEAFF.

This clone appeared a single time. CDR3 region: CASGWGSGTQYF. The CDR3 DNA sequence: TGTGCCAGCGGATGGGGTAGCGGGACCCAGTACTTC. The chain carries TRBV6-6 and TRBJ2-5; TRBD2 might be the D (6 bases). V was clipped by 8 bases and J by 7 bases, with 14 bases between them. Germline lookup yields CDR1 MNHNY and CDR2 SVGAGI (reference sequence). The CDR3 consists of 12 residues.

The table lists this clone with a count of one. This chain joins TRBV6-6 and TRBJ2-1; 7 bases agree with TRBD2. V dropped 4 bases and J dropped 3; count of bases not matched to a gene: 3. Looked up from germline, CDR1 is MNHNY and CDR2 is SVGAGI (reference sequence). The CDR3 has 14 residues. The chain's CDR3 is CASSSGLRYNEQFF. The CDR3 nucleotides read TGTGCCAGCAGTTCGGGACTACGCTACAATGAGCAGTTCTTC.

The rearrangement uses TRBV30 and TRBJ2-5; 7 bases match TRBD2. The CDR3 has 15 residues. V was pared by 3 bases and J by 2 bases, with 9 bases of the junction left unmatched. CDR1 GTSNPN and CDR2 SVGIG come from the germline V gene (reference sequence). The CDR3 bases are TGTGCCTGGAGCTCCTTGGGAGGGAAACAAGAGACCCAGTACTTC. This translates into CAWSSLGGKQETQYF. The full variable domain, its missing parts supplied by reference TRBV30 and TRBJ2-5, is SQTIHQWPATLVQPVGSPLSLECTVEGTSNPNLYWYRQAAGRGLQLLFYSVGIGQISSEVPQNLSASRPQDRQFILSSKKLLLSDSGFYLCAWSSLGGKQETQYFGPGTRLLVL.

This chain links TRBV3-1 (or the pseudogene TRBV3-2) with TRBJ2-7; D is perhaps TRBD2 (5 bases). Trimming cost V 8 bases and J 2 bases, with 10 bases left between them. The CDR3 spans 12 residues. The V gene's germline CDR1 is LGHDT and CDR2 YNNKEL (reference sequence). Written as DNA, the CDR3 is TGTGCCAGCGCCGGGGAGACCTACGAGCAGTACTTC. Amino acids: CASAGETYEQYF.

The chain uses TRBV30 and TRBJ1-5; a weak D match, TRBD1 (6 bases). This CDR3 has 14 amino acids. V was pared by 1 base and J by 7 bases, with 14 bases between. Looked up from germline, CDR1 is GTSNPN and CDR2 is SVGIG (reference sequence). The CDR3 DNA sequence: TGTGCCTGGAGTGAGGGGGTTGGGTCACAGCCCCAGCATTTT. Residues: CAWSEGVGSQPQHF.

This clone was counted a few times. V gene TRBV19 combines with J gene TRBJ1-1; 7 bases line up with TRBD1. The CDR3 runs to 13 residues. Germline V gene data show CDR1 as LNHDA and CDR2 as SQIVND (reference sequence). J was trimmed by 7 bases and V by 4 bases; bases with no gene match: 6. For the CDR3, the DNA is TGTGCCAGTAGTACCGACAGGGATGATGAAGCTTTCTTT. This codes for CASSTDRDDEAFF.

The gene calls are TRBV6-6 and TRBJ2-1; a possible D gene is TRBD2 (6 bases). V gave up 6 bases and J gave up 0 bases, with 12 bases separating them. This CDR3 has 15 residues. From germline, CDR1 is MNHNY and CDR2 SVGAGI (reference sequence). As DNA, the CDR3 is TGTGCCAGCAGGCTAAGCGGGTCCTCCTACAATGAGCAGTTCTTC. Its translation: CASRLSGSSYNEQFF.

The chain links TRBV3-1 (or the pseudogene TRBV3-2) to TRBJ2-1; weak D call: TRBD1 (6 bases). The germline V and J ends were trimmed by 0 bases and 7 bases, with 16 bases remaining between them. The germline CDR1 and CDR2 sequences are LGHDT and YNNKEL (reference sequence). The CDR3 has 16 amino acids. The CDR3 DNA is TGTGCCAGCAGCCAAGAGTTTGCCCGAGGGGGAAATGAGCAGTTCTTC. Its translation is CASSQEFARGGNEQFF.

The V gene is TRBV11-3, the J gene TRBJ2-2, with D perhaps TRBD2 (5 bases). Germline V lookup: CDR1 SGHNT, CDR2 YENEEA. The CDR3 extends over 13 amino acids. Trimming shortened V by 0 bases and J by 13 bases, and 12 bases separated the two germline ends. CDR3 sequence reads: CASSLDRESGLFF. The DNA for the CDR3 is TGTGCCAGCAGCTTAGATCGGGAATCTGGGCTGTTTTTT.

The chain recombines TRBV11-2 with TRBJ2-3; 13 bases match TRBD2. With 5 bases clipped from V and 6 bases from J, the junction kept 5 bases outside the gene matches. This CDR3 contains 15 residues. Germline V gene data show CDR1 as SGHAT and CDR2 as FQNNGV. CDR3 region: CASSLGLAGADTQYF. The CDR3 DNA reads TGTGCCAGCAGCCTCGGACTAGCGGGGGCTGATACGCAGTATTTT. Using reference TRBV11-2 and TRBJ2-3 for the parts outside the CDR3, the full variable domain is EAGVAQSPRYKIIEKRQSVAFWCNPISGHATLYWYQQILGQGPKLLIQFQNNGVVDDSQLPKDRFSAERLKGVDSTLKIQPAKLEDSAVYLCASSLGLAGADTQYFGPGTRLTVL.

The chain links TRBV28 to TRBJ1-4; D may be TRBD1 (6 bases). The CDR3 totals 15 residues. Looked up from germline, CDR1 is MDHEN and CDR2 is SYDVKM. V lost 7 bases and J 5 bases, leaving 17 bases between the germline ends. The CDR3 bases are TGTGCCAGCAAGGAGCCCACGGGGGGCAATGAAAAACTGTTTTTT. It codes for CASKEPTGGNEKLFF. The full variable domain, in which reference TRBV28 and TRBJ1-4 provide the parts outside the CDR3, is DVKVTQSSRYLVKRTGEKVFLECVQDMDHENMFWYRQDPGLGLRLIYFSYDVKMKEKGDIPEGYSVSREKKERFSLILESASTNQTSMYLCASKEPTGGNEKLFFGSGTQLSVL.

The V call is TRBV28, the J call TRBJ1-4, with a tentative D call TRBD1 (5 bases). V lost 6 bases and J lost 4, with 9 bases in between. This CDR3 has 13 residues. Germline CDR1 reads MDHEN; CDR2 reads SYDVKM. In DNA form, the CDR3 reads TGTGCCAGCAGGCAGGGTTATAATGAAAAACTGTTTTTT. It codes for CASRQGYNEKLFF.

The V gene is TRBV5-5, the J gene TRBJ2-5, with 7 bases aligning to TRBD1. This CDR3 has 15 amino acids. The J segment lost 5 bases and the V segment lost 3 bases, leaving 10 bases of the junction unmatched. CDR1 is SGHKS and CDR2 is YYEKEE in the germline V gene (reference sequence). The chain's CDR3 is CASSSHTGEGETQYF. The DNA of the CDR3 is TGTGCCAGCAGCTCACACACAGGGGAAGGCGAGACCCAGTACTTC.

The chain has TRBV9 and TRBJ1-4; 7 bases are shared with TRBD1. V dropped 3 bases and J dropped 4; count of bases not matched to a gene: 6. Per germline, CDR1 SGDLS and CDR2 YYNGEE. This CDR3 is built from 15 residues. Here the CDR3 DNA reads TGTGCCAGCAGCGACCCCCGGGACAGTAATGAAAAACTGTTTTTT. It translates to CASSDPRDSNEKLFF.

J is TRBJ1-6 and V is TRBV15, with a possible D match to TRBD1 (6 bases). This CDR3 has 15 amino acids. Trimming pared 3 bases from V and 7 bases from J, leaving 13 bases between. Germline loops: CDR1 LNHNV, CDR2 YYDKDF (reference sequence). This chain's CDR3 is CATSRSDRRNSPLHF. Here the CDR3 DNA reads TGTGCCACCAGCAGGTCTGACAGGCGCAATTCACCCCTCCACTTT.

The chain joins TRBV7-6 to TRBJ2-3; 7 nucleotides align to TRBD2. The CDR3 spans 14 residues. Germline-derived CDR1 and CDR2 are SGHVS and FNYEAQ. The V segment lost 0 bases and the J segment 5 bases; nucleotides outside the gene matches: 2. The DNA for the CDR3 is TGTGCCAGCAGCTTAGCGGGGGGGGTAGATACGCAGTATTTT. It specifies CASSLAGGVDTQYF.

The chain uses TRBV3-1 (or the pseudogene TRBV3-2) and TRBJ1-2, with TRBD1 identical over 7 bases. Germline CDR1 reads LGHDT; CDR2 reads YNNKEL (reference sequence). The CDR3 spans 17 residues. V shed 0 bases, J shed 0 bases, and the junction held 7 bases outside the gene matches. CDR3 bases: TGTGCCAGCAGCCAAGATCGAGGGGGCAGACCTAACTATGGCTACACCTTC. Protein sequence: CASSQDRGGRPNYGYTF.

The J gene is TRBJ2-1, the V gene TRBV7-2; the D gene is possibly TRBD2 (5 bases). Germline lookup yields CDR1 SGHTA and CDR2 FQGNSA. This CDR3 comprises 14 residues. Trimming removed 5 bases from V and 4 bases from J, with 12 bases in between. CDR3 coding DNA: TGTGCCAGCAGCACCGGGGTACTATACAATGAGCAGTTCTTC. As protein: CASSTGVLYNEQFF.

The rearrangement links TRBV27 to TRBJ2-1; D may be TRBD2 (7 bases). Germline V lookup: CDR1 MNHEY, CDR2 SMNVEV (reference sequence). V was clipped by 8 bases and J by 5 bases, with 31 bases between them. CDR3 length: 19 amino acids. CDR3 sequence reads: CASGRLAQLPGGYNNEQFF. DNA of the CDR3: TGTGCCAGCGGACGACTCGCCCAGCTCCCGGGGGGCTATAACAATGAGCAGTTCTTC.